One and the same sample provided the 3 T cell receptor beta chains below, sequenced in a study of radiotherapy plus CTLA-4 blockade in lung cancer. Here immunoSEQ multiplex PCR was the method, and the copy in TCRdb shows in-frame clones only, minus some. This table holds 45,000 to 55,000 clones, approximately 79% found once. The sample consisted of peripheral blood, taken from a patient treated with radiotherapy plus ipilimumab. The receptors here all came from a human donor with non-small cell lung cancer who had a partial response to radiotherapy plus ipilimumab.

The chain employs TRBV9 and TRBJ2-3; weak D call: TRBD1 (6 bases). V gave up 5 bases and J gave up 0 bases, with 13 bases separating them. The germline gives CDR1 SGDLS, CDR2 YYNGEE. The CDR3 is 15 amino acids. The CDR3 spells CASSYSGASTDTQYF. In DNA, the CDR3 is TGTGCCAGCAGTTACTCAGGGGCCAGCACAGATACGCAGTATTTT.

CDR3 residues: CSARGQDTQYF. The CDR3 DNA sequence: TGCAGTGCTAGAGGGCAAGATACGCAGTATTTT. J is TRBJ2-3 and V is TRBV20-1; D gene uncertain. Trimming pared 1 base from V and 5 bases from J, leaving 4 bases between. The CDR3 consists of 11 residues. The germline CDR1 and CDR2 sequences are DFQATT and SNEGSKA (reference sequence).

The chain joins TRBV9 to TRBJ1-3; D gene ambiguous. V was cut by 0 bases and J by 0 bases, with 7 bases left in between. CDR1 is SGDLS, CDR2 YYNGEE, per germline. This CDR3 contains 15 residues. CDR3: CASSVGPGSGNTIYF. The CDR3 DNA sequence: TGTGCCAGCAGCGTAGGACCGGGCTCTGGAAACACCATATATTTT.